What follows describes a single TCR beta chain. What this receptor recognizes is not known. No base-level quality is on record; no much larger clone is a single base apart. Each collaborating institution followed its own protocols to collect whole blood in K2EDTA tubes. For TCRbeta analysis, collaborators shipped samples as frozen whole blood, isolated PBMCs, or DNA extracted from either of those sample types. The data belong to a study of blood T cell repertoires in COVID-19 (dated by TCRdb to the early 2020s). General notes on the study: Samples from collaborators originated in the United States, Italy and Spain and spanned both the acute and convalescent phases of COVID-19. The samples were drawn from the first 160 participants of the ongoing ImmuneRACE study and from some 1,300 subjects provided by 6 global collaborators. The material from the prospective study consisted of cDNA or gDNA derived from T cells, B-cell-depleted T cells, or PBMCs. Where available, HLA class I and class II types were taken from metadata supplied by the sample provider and were not determined by assay-based typing. Deeply sampled blood TCRbeta repertoires from subjects exposed to, actively infected with, or recovered from COVID-19 were included in the dataset. Nearly every sample came with metadata listing a de-identified subject ID, COVID-19 status, age in years and sex. The repertoires were made available in a free public database intended to serve as a resource for research on the immune response to SARS-CoV-2.

The full study reports these points: The amount of clinical and demographic metadata varied by source and participant and was provided uncurated.

TCRbeta CDR3 regions were amplified from genomic DNA using the immunoSEQ Assay, a bias-controlled multiplex PCR. In the authors' own workflow: Within the assay, amplification of reference gene primers was used to estimate how many nucleated cells each sample contained. To quantify the absolute abundance of each unique TCRbeta CDR3 rearrangement, sequence reads were collapsed and filtered. Productive Simpson clonality was computed per sample as the square root of Simpson's diversity index over productive rearrangements. TCRdb's version of the immuneACCESS table is confined to in-frame rearrangements and falls short of the full clone set. An unresolved V gene accounts for under half of the shortfall where checked; the remainder is of unknown origin. The V and J calls and clone size were taken over from that table, and D and trimming were inferred from the DNA. The sample profile shows about 190,000 clones; around 87% of them were found once. Less than 0.7% of the sample goes to the ten largest clones.

According to the germline V gene, CDR1 reads ENHRY and CDR2 reads SYGVKD. At the junction V is shortened by 4 bases and J by 6 bases, with 13 bases in between. The cysteine opens and the phenylalanine closes a CDR3 of 14 amino acids. The sequence is cut down to CDR3 DNA, 42 bases in frame from base 1. The sequence is built from TRBV10-3 and TRBJ1-5, with the D gene not confidently named. The sample was peripheral blood. This clonotype was sampled from a man aged 50 to 60 with acute or convalescent COVID-19. The bases are TGTGCCATCAGTGTAGCGGCGGTGGGTCAGCCCCAGCATTTT. Its translation reads: CAISVAAVGQPQHF.